Sequencing of this T cell receptor (beta chain) was carried out in a study of tumor-infiltrating lymphocytes in primary liver carcinoma. In the case of this clonotype: The junction and the germline gene differ at one end; a read error may be behind it.

For each extraction, RNA and DNA were obtained together from 20-30 mg of unsorted bulk tissue. The study sampled five separate regions from each tumor. Germline V lookup: CDR1 SGHRS, CDR2 YFSETQ. The CDR3 is 18 amino acids. A constant-region primer primed TCR beta cDNA synthesis from 400 to 550 ng of total RNA. Researchers made the TCR beta libraries by running three nested multiplex PCR rounds with slightly modified ARM-PCR. Researchers ran the first two PCR rounds for roughly 11 cycles each with TRBV1-TRBV30 forward primers and a C-beta reverse primer. TCRdb used MiXCR to reprocess the multiplex PCR reads, holding one entry per CDR3 protein. In the table there are under 90,000 distinct CDR3 sequences, around 70% of which are singletons.

The clonotype comes from a man aged 35-49 years with primary liver carcinoma and hepatitis B virus infection. The chain recombines TRBV5-1 with TRBJ1-1; 9 bases map to TRBD1. The material sequenced was liver tumor tissue from sampling region 1. The subset is: tumor region T1, superior pole. CDR3 coding DNA: TGCGCCAGCAGCTTGGGTCGGACAGGGGTTACCATGTACACCGAAGCTTTCTTT. Amino acids: CASSLGRTGVTMYTEAFF.